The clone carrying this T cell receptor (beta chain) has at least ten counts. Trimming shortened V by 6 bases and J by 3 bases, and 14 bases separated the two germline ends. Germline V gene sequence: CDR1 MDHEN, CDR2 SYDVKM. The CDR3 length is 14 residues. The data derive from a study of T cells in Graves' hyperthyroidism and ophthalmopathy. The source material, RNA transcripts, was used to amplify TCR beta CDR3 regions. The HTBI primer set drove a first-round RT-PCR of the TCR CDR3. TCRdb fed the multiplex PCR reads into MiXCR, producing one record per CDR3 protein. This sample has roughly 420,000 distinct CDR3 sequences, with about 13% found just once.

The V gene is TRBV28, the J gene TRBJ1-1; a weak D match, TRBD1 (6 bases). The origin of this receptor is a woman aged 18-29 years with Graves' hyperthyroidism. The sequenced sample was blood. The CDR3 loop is CASRPTGRDTEAFF. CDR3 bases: TGTGCCAGCAGACCCACAGGGAGGGACACTGAAGCTTTCTTT.